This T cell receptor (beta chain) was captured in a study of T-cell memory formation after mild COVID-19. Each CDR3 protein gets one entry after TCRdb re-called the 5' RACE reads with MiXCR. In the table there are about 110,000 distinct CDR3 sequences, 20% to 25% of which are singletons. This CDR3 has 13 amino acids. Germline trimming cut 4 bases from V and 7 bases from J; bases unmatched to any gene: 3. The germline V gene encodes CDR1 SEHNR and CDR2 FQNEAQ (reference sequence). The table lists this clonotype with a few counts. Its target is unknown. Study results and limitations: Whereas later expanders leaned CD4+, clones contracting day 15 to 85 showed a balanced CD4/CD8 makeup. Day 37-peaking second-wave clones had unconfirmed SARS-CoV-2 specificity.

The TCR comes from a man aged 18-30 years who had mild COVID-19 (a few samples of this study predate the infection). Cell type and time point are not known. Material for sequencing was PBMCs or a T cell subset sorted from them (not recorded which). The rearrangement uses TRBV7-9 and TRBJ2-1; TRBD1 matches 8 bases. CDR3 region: CASSSYRGNEQFF. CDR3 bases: TGTGCCAGCAGCTCTTACAGGGGGAATGAGCAGTTCTTC.